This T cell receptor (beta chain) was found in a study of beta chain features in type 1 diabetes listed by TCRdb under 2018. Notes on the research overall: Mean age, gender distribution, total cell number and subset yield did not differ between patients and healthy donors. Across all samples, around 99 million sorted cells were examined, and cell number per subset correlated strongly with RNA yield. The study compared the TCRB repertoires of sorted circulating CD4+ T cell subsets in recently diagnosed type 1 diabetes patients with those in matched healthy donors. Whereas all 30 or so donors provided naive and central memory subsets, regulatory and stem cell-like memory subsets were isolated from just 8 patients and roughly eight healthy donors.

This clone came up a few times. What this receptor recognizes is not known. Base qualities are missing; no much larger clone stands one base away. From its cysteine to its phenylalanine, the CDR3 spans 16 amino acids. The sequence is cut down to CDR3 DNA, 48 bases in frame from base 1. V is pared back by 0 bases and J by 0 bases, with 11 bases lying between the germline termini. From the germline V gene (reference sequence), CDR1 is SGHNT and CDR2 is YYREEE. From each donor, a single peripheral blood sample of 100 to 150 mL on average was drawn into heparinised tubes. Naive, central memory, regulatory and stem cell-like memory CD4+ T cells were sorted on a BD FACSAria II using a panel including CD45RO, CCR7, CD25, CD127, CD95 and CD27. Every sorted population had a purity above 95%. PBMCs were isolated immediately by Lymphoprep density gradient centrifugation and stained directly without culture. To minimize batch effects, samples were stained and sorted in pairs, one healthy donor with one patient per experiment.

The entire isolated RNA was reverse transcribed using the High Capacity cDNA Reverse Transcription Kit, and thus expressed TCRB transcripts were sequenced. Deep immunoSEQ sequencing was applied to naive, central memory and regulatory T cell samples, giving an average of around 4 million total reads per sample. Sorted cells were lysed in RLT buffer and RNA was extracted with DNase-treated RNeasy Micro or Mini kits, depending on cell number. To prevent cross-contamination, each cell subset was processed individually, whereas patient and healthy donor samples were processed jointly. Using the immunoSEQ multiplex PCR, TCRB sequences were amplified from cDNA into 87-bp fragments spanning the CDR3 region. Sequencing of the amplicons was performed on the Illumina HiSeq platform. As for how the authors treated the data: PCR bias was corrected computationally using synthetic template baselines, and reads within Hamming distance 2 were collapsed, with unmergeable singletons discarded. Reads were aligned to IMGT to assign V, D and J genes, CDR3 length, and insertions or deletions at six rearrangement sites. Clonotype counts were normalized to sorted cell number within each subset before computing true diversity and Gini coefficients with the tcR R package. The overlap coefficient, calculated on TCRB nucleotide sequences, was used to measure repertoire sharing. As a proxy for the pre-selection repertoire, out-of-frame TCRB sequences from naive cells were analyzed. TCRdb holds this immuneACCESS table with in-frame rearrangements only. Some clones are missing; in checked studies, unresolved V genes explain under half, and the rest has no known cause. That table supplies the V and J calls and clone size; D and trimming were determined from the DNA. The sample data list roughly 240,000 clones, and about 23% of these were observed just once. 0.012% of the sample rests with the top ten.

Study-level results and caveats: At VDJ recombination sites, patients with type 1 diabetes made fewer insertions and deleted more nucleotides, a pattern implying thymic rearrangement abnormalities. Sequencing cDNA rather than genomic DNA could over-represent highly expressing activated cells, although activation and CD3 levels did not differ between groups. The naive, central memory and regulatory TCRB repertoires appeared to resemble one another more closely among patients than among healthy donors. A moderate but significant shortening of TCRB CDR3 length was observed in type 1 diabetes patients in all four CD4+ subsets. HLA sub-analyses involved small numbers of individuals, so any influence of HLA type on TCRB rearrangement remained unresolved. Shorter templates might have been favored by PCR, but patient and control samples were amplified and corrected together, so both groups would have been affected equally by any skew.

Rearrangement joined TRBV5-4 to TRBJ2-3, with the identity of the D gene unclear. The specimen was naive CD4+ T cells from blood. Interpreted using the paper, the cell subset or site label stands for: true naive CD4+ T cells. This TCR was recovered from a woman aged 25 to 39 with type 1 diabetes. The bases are TGTGCCAGCAGCTTGGGTTCGAAGCTAAGCACAGATACGCAGTATTTT. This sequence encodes CASSLGSKLSTDTQYF. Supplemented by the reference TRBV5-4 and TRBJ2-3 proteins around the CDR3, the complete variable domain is ETGVTQSPTHLIKTRGQQVTLRCSSQSGHNTVSWYQQALGQGPQFIFQYYREEENGRGNFPPRFSGLQFPNYSSELNVNALELDDSALYLCASSLGSKLSTDTQYFGPGTRLTVL.